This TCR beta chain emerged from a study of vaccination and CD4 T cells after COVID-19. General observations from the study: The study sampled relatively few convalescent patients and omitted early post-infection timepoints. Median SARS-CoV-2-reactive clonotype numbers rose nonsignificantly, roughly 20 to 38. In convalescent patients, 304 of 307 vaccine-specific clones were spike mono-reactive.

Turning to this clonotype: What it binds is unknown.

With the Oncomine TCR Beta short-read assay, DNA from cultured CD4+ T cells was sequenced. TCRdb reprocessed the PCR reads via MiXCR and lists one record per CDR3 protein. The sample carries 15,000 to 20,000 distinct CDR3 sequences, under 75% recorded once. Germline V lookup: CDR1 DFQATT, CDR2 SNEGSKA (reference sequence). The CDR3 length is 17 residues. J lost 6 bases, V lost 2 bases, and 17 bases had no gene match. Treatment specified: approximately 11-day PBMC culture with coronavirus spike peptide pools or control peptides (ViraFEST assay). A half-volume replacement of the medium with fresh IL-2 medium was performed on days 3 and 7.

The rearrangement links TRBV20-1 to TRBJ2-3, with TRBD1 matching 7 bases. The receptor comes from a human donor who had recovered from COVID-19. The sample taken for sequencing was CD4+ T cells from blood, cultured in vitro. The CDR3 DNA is TGCAGTGCTAGATTTTTATCGGGACAGCGGCCGGTGGATACGCAGTATTTT. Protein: CSARFLSGQRPVDTQYF.